This T cell receptor (beta chain) was identified in a study of STAT5B mutations in CD4+ large granular lymphocyte leukemia. Whole-study results and caveats: Without putative leukemic clones, patient CD4-sorted repertoires remained more clonal than healthy CD4+ repertoires. Main leukemic clonotypes were patient-specific, but under 30% appeared at low frequency elsewhere. TRBV06-family usage was enriched in top patient clones (8/27) versus controls (2/35).

The CDR3 has 15 amino acids. Trimming removed 7 bases from V and 2 bases from J, with 15 bases in between. Germline CDR1 and CDR2: PRHDT and FYEKMQ (reference sequence). About this clone: The target antigen is unknown.

Clones were sequenced by immunoSEQ multiplex PCR, and TCRdb holds only the in-frame ones, with some missing. The table includes 48,000 or so clones, 60% to 75% detected once. Sequencing was performed on CD4+ T cells from blood buffy coats. This receptor was identified in a human donor in good health. The gene calls are TRBV13 and TRBJ1-5, with D uncertain. The CDR3 spells CASNRRGNCNQPQHF. The DNA for the CDR3 is TGTGCCAGCAATAGACGGGGTAATTGCAATCAGCCCCAGCATTTT.